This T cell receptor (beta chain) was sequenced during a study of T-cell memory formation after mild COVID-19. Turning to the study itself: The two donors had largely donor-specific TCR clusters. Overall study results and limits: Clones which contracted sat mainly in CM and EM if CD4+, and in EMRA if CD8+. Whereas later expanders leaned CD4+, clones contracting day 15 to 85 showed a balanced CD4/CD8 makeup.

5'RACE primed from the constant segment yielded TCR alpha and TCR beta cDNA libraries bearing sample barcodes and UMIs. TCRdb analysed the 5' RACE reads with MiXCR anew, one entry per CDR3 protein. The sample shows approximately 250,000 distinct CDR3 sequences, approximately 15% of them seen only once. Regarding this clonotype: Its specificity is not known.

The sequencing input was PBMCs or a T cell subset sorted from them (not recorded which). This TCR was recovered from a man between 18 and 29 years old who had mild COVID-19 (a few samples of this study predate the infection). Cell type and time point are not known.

The CDR3 bases are TGTGCCAGCAGTTACTCTTCGGGGGGCCACTACGAGCAGTACTTC. Translation gives CASSYSSGGHYEQYF. The genes are TRBV6-2 or TRBV6-3 and TRBJ2-7, with D perhaps TRBD2 (7 bases). The V gene lost 0 bases and the J gene lost 3 bases, with 12 bases spanning the gap. The CDR3 covers 15 residues. The germline gives CDR1 MNHEY, CDR2 SVGEGT.